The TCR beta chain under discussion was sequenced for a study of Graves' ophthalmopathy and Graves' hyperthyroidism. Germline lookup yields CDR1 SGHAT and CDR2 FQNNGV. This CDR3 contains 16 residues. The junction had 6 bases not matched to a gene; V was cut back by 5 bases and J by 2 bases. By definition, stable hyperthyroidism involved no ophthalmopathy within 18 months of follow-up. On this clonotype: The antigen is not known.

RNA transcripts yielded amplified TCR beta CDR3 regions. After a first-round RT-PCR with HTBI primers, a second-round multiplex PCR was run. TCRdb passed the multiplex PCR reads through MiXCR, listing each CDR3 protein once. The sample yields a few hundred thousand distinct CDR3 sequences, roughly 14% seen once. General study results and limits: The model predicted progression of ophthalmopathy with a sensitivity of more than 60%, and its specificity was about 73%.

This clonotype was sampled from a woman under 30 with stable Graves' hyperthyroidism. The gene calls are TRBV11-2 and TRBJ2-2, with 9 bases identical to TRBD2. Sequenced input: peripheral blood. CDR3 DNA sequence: TGTGCCAGCAGCCCCGGACTAGCGACCAACACCGGGGAGCTGTTTTTT. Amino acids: CASSPGLATNTGELFF.